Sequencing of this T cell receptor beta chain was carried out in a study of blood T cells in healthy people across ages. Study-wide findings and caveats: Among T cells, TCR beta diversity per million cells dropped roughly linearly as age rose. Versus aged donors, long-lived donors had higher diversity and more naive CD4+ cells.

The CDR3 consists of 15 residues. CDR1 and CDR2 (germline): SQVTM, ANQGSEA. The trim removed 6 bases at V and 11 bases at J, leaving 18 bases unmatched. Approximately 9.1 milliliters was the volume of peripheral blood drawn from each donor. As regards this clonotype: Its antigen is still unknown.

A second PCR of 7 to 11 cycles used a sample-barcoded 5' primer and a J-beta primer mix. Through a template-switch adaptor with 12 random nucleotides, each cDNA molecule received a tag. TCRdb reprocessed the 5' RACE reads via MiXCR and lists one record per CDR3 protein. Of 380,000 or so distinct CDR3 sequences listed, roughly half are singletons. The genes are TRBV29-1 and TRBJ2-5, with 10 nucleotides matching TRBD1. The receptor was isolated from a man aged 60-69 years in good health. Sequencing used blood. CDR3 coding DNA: TGCAGCGTCGCCGCCGGGACAGGGGACTACAATGAGCAGTACTTC. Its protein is CSVAAGTGDYNEQYF.